Following are 26 T cell receptor beta chains from one sample sequenced in a study of post-analysis software for immune sequencing data. Prepared libraries of TCR beta cDNA carried unique molecular identifiers. MiXCR was run by TCRdb on the PCR reads, yielding one entry per CDR3 protein. The table includes roughly 700,000 distinct CDR3 sequences, 25% to 30% detected once. No antigen has been identified for these receptors. Whole-study results and caveats: About 5 TRBV segments were more frequent in patients than controls; TRBV5-6, TRBV5-1 and TRBV20-1 belonged to this group.

Sequences were obtained from blood. The receptor source for this set is a girl under 18 with multiple sclerosis.

The chain links TRBV6-5 to TRBJ2-2, with 9 bases matching TRBD1. The germline gives CDR1 MNHEY, CDR2 SVGAGI. CDR3 length: 15 residues. The V and J ends lost 6 bases and 0 bases, in that order; junction bases with no gene match: 2. CDR3 DNA sequence: TGTGCCAGCAGACGACAGGGGGCGAACACCGGGGAGCTGTTTTTT. Translation: CASRRQGANTGELFF.

Turning to this clonotype: The conserved phenylalanine or tryptophan is not found at the CDR3 terminus, so this likely reflects a read error. The CDR3 DNA sequence: TGTGCCAGCAGCGGACATAGCGGGAGACCACAAGAGACCCAGTACCTC. Its protein is CASSGHSGRPQETQYL. The chain links TRBV7-8 to TRBJ2-5; 9 bases line up with TRBD2. The ends lost 5 bases at V and 2 bases at J; junction bases unmatched: 9. The CDR3 spans 16 residues. Per the germline V gene, CDR1 is SGHVS and CDR2 is FQNEAQ.

This chain uses TRBV7-2 with TRBJ1-6, with D unresolved. The CDR3 is 13 amino acids. Germline V gives CDR1 SGHTA, CDR2 FQGNSA. The V end was cut by 3 bases, the J end by 10 bases, with 10 bases between. The chain's CDR3 is CASSLAGRSPLHF. For the CDR3, the DNA is TGTGCCAGCAGCTTGGCAGGCCGATCACCCCTCCACTTT.

CDR3: CASSPTRVGTQYF. CDR3 coding DNA: TGTGCCAGCAGTCCGACTCGGGTGGGGACCCAGTACTTC. The genes are TRBV27 and TRBJ2-5; D not resolved. This CDR3 is built from 13 residues. Germline CDR1 is MNHEY and CDR2 is SMNVEV (reference sequence). V was shortened by 5 bases and J by 7 bases, with 14 bases between the two germline ends.

The V gene is TRBV7-2, the J gene TRBJ2-7, with D tentatively TRBD2 (6 bases). Per the germline V gene, CDR1 is SGHTA and CDR2 is FQGNSA. This CDR3 region has 15 residues. Trimming took 5 bases from V and 4 from J, leaving 18 bases between them. Here the CDR3 reads CASSPQNGRTYEQYF. The CDR3 DNA sequence: TGTGCCAGCAGCCCGCAGAACGGGAGAACGTACGAGCAGTACTTC.

This rearrangement joins TRBV7-2 to TRBJ1-5, with D maybe TRBD1 (5 bases). The CDR3 sequence is 15 residues long. V was shortened by 5 bases and J by 2 bases, with 13 bases between the two germline ends. In germline, CDR1 is SGHTA, CDR2 FQGNSA. CDR3 DNA sequence: TGTGCCAGCAGCGCCCCTCAGGGAGGCAATCAGCCCCAGCATTTT. Amino acid sequence: CASSAPQGGNQPQHF.

A word on this clonotype: The junction differs from germline at one of its ends, possibly a read error. This CDR3 reads CSSSLPRTTEAFF. The CDR3 nucleotides are TGTTCCAGCAGCCTCCCACGTACTACTGAAGCTTTCTTT. This chain connects TRBV7-9 to TRBJ1-1; D gene unclear. CDR1 SEHNR and CDR2 FQNEAQ come from the germline V gene (reference sequence). The CDR3 extends over 13 amino acids. Full variable domain (outside the CDR3, taken from reference TRBV7-9 and TRBJ1-1): DTGVSQNPRHKITKRGQNVTFRCDPISEHNRLYWYRQTLGQGPEFLTYFQNEAQLEKSRLLSDRFSAERPKGSFSTLEIQRTEQGDSAMYLCSSSLPRTTEAFFGQGTRLTVV.

Only a few counts were recorded for this clonotype. The chain employs TRBV20-1 and TRBJ1-2, with TRBD1 matching 7 bases. The CDR3 contains 14 residues. Germline V gene lookup returns CDR1 DFQATT and CDR2 SNEGSKA (reference sequence). J was trimmed by 1 base and V by 2 bases; bases with no gene match: 4. Written as DNA, the CDR3 is TGCAGTGCTAGAAGGCAGGGGGTTAACTATGGCTACACCTTC. Protein product: CSARRQGVNYGYTF.

This clonotype occurred a few times. The gene calls are TRBV20-1 and TRBJ2-5; D not resolved. Trimming shortened V by 0 bases and J by 0 bases, and 14 bases separated the two germline ends. The CDR3 runs to 16 residues. The germline V gene encodes CDR1 DFQATT and CDR2 SNEGSKA (reference sequence). The CDR3 DNA is TGCAGTGCTAGAGATCAGCCCGGTAGATACCAAGAGACCCAGTACTTC. Protein sequence: CSARDQPGRYQETQYF.

The chain is built from TRBV6-5 and TRBJ1-5; tentative D call: TRBD1 (5 bases). With 2 bases removed from V and 7 bases from J, the gap between germline ends came to 12 bases. Per the germline V gene, CDR1 is MNHEY and CDR2 is SVGAGI. CDR3 length equals 14 residues. The CDR3 coding sequence is TGTGCCAGCAGTTACGGTCCAGGGAACCAGCCCCAGCATTTT. It specifies CASSYGPGNQPQHF.

The chain employs TRBV6-2 or TRBV6-3 and TRBJ2-7; the D is unclear. Germline V gene data show CDR1 as MNHEY and CDR2 as SVGEGT. Between the trimmed V and J ends, which lost 2 bases and 3 bases, there was a span of 5 bases. This CDR3 has 12 residues. The CDR3 DNA follows: TGTGCCAGCAGTTACGTGTACTACGAGCAGTACTTC. Translated, it gives CASSYVYYEQYF.

This clonotype was seen only a few times. The chain couples TRBV27 to TRBJ2-1, with a tentative D call TRBD2 (6 bases). V lost 8 bases and J lost 7, with 15 bases in between. CDR1 and CDR2 (germline): MNHEY, SMNVEV (reference sequence). The CDR3 is 13 residues long. The CDR3 is CASRLGGSNEQFF. Here the CDR3 DNA reads TGTGCCAGCCGCTTGGGGGGTTCGAATGAGCAGTTCTTC.

V gene TRBV27 combines with J gene TRBJ2-7; the D gene is possibly TRBD2 (6 bases). Germline V CDR1 and CDR2: MNHEY, SMNVEV (reference sequence). The CDR3 loop spans 14 amino acids. V gave up 6 bases and J gave up 7 bases, with 19 bases separating them. This chain's CDR3 is CASSHRRGIEEQYF. DNA for the CDR3: TGTGCCAGCAGCCACCGGCGCGGGATAGAGGAGCAGTACTTC.

The table lists this clonotype with many counts. This sequence joins TRBV20-1 and TRBJ2-5; no definite D call. Between the trimmed V and J ends, which lost 0 bases and 5 bases, there was a span of 4 bases. The CDR3 runs to 11 residues. The germline gives CDR1 DFQATT, CDR2 SNEGSKA (reference sequence). CDR3 in amino acids: CSARDWETQYF. The CDR3 coding sequence is TGCAGTGCTAGAGATTGGGAGACCCAGTACTTC.

This sequence joins TRBV27 and TRBJ2-6; a possible D gene is TRBD1 (6 bases). The CDR3 spans 15 residues. From germline, CDR1 is MNHEY and CDR2 SMNVEV (reference sequence). Between the trimmed V and J ends, which lost 4 bases and 2 bases, there was a span of 9 bases. The CDR3 DNA follows: TGTGCCAGCAGTTACCAGGGGCCTGGGGCCAACGTCCTGACTTTC. Amino acids: CASSYQGPGANVLTF.

This chain connects TRBV5-1 to TRBJ1-6; no clear D gene. Germline CDR1 reads SGHRS; CDR2 reads YFSETQ. V shed 5 bases and J shed 7 bases, with 7 bases lying between them. The CDR3 spans 12 residues. CDR3 DNA sequence: TGCGCCAGCAGGGTGTTAAATTCACCCCTCCACTTT. Its translation is CASRVLNSPLHF.

The CDR3 DNA reads TGTGCCAGCAGTTACCTCCGGCAGGGGTCCGATACGCAGTATTTT. Protein: CASSYLRQGSDTQYF. The V and J genes are TRBV6-6 and TRBJ2-3; tentatively, D is TRBD1 (6 bases). Trimming cost V 2 bases and J 6 bases, with 15 bases left between them. The V gene's germline CDR1 is MNHNY and CDR2 SVGAGI (reference sequence). The CDR3 has 15 residues.

There are a few counts of this clonotype. The chain links TRBV28 to TRBJ1-5; 9 nucleotides line up with TRBD1. The junction had 5 bases not matched to a gene; V was cut back by 6 bases and J by 5 bases. The CDR3 totals 14 residues. Germline lookup yields CDR1 MDHEN and CDR2 SYDVKM. CDR3: CASRVQGAHQPQHF. The CDR3 DNA reads TGTGCCAGCAGGGTACAGGGGGCGCATCAGCCCCAGCATTTT. Using reference TRBV28 and TRBJ1-5 for the parts outside the CDR3, the full variable domain is DVKVTQSSRYLVKRTGEKVFLECVQDMDHENMFWYRQDPGLGLRLIYFSYDVKMKEKGDIPEGYSVSREKKERFSLILESASTNQTSMYLCASRVQGAHQPQHFGDGTRLSIL.

A remark on this clonotype: This may stem from a read error, because a much larger clone lies one nucleotide away. This sequence joins TRBV29-1 and TRBJ2-1; 9 bases are a match to TRBD1. Germline V gene lookup returns CDR1 SQVTM and CDR2 ANQGSEA. The CDR3 has 12 residues. CDR3 bases: TGCAGCGTGGGACAGGGTGGGAATGAGCGGTTCTTC. Its protein product is CSVGQGGNERFF.

With regard to this clonotype: A read error may produce the germline difference seen at one junction end. This rearrangement joins TRBV3-1 to TRBJ2-7, with TRBD2 as a possible D gene (5 bases). The CDR3 has 12 residues. Germline assignment: CDR1 LGHDT and CDR2 YNNKEL (reference sequence). For the CDR3, the DNA is TGTGCCAGCAGCCAAGTCGACTACGAACAGTACTTC. Its translation is CASSQVDYEQYF.

V and J are TRBV7-8 and TRBJ2-1, with 15 bases identical to TRBD2. The V segment lost 4 bases and the J segment 6 bases; nucleotides outside the gene matches: 4. Per the germline V gene, CDR1 is SGHVS and CDR2 is FQNEAQ. CDR3 size: 16 residues. The CDR3 loop reads CASSSRTSGGANEQFF. DNA for the CDR3: TGTGCCAGCAGCTCCCGGACTAGCGGGGGGGCCAATGAGCAGTTCTTC.

The chain couples TRBV6-5 to TRBJ1-2, with 9 bases lining up with TRBD1. The V and J ends lost 5 bases and 7 bases, in that order; junction bases with no gene match: 11. Germline V gives CDR1 MNHEY, CDR2 SVGAGI. This CDR3 is built from 15 residues. The DNA for the CDR3 is TGTGCCAGCAGTGAGCCGGGACAGGGATTATCTGGCTACACCTTC. Amino acids: CASSEPGQGLSGYTF.

The V call is TRBV9, the J call TRBJ2-5; D is uncertain. Germline CDR1 is SGDLS and CDR2 is YYNGEE. The CDR3 covers 13 residues. The V gene lost 2 bases and the J gene lost 5 bases, with 10 bases spanning the gap. CDR3 residues: CASSVSGFETQYF. Written as DNA, the CDR3 is TGTGCCAGCAGCGTCTCCGGGTTCGAGACCCAGTACTTC. The full variable domain, rest sourced from reference TRBV9 and TRBJ2-5, is DSGVTQTPKHLITATGQRVTLRCSPRSGDLSVYWYQQSLDQGLQFLIQYYNGEERAKGNILERFSAQQFPDLHSELNLSSLELGDSALYFCASSVSGFETQYFGPGTRLLVL.

The V gene is TRBV6-2 or TRBV6-3, the J gene TRBJ2-7, with 7 bases aligning to TRBD1. V lost 2 bases and J lost 0; bases outside the gene matches: 7. The CDR3 contains 16 residues. CDR1 is MNHEY, CDR2 SVGEGT, per germline. The CDR3: CASSYLKTGNSYEQYF. DNA for the CDR3: TGTGCCAGCAGTTACCTCAAGACAGGGAACTCCTACGAGCAGTACTTC.

V gene TRBV12-3 or TRBV12-4 combines with J gene TRBJ2-5, with 8 nucleotides matching TRBD1. J lost 5 bases, V lost 4 bases, and 9 bases had no gene match. CDR3 size: 15 residues. For the CDR3, the DNA is TGTGCCAGCAGTTCCCCAGGGGGCGTTGGGGAGACCCAGTACTTC. Its protein is CASSSPGGVGETQYF.

This clonotype was counted only a few times. This chain uses TRBV29-1 with TRBJ2-1; 9 bases are shared with TRBD2. Germline trimming cut 6 bases from V and 9 bases from J; bases unmatched to any gene: 15. There are 15 residues in the CDR3. Germline CDR1 SQVTM, CDR2 ANQGSEA. CDR3 nucleotides: TGCAGCGTGAGCATTTTGGCGGGAGGGCCGGGTGAGCAGTTCTTC. As protein: CSVSILAGGPGEQFF.